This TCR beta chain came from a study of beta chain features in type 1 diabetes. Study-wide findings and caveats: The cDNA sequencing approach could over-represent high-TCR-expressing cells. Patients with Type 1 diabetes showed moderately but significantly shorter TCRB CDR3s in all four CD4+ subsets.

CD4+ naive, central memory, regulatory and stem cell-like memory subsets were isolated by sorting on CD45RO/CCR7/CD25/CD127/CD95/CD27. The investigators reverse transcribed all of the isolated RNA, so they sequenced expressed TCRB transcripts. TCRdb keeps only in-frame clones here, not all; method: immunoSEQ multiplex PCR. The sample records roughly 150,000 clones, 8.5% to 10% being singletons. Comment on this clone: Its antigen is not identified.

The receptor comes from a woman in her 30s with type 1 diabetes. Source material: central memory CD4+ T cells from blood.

CDR3 sequence (DNA): TGTGCCTGGAGCCTAATTGAGACCCAGTACTTC. The encoded protein is CAWSLIETQYF. The chain employs TRBV30 and TRBJ2-5; no clear D. Germline V gene sequence: CDR1 GTSNPN, CDR2 SVGIG (reference sequence). The germline V and J ends were trimmed by 3 bases and 5 bases, with 7 bases remaining between them. The CDR3 is made up of 11 amino acids.